This TCR beta chain was sequenced for a study of radiotherapy plus CTLA-4 blockade in lung cancer. It was focal radiation plus CTLA-4 blockade with ipilimumab that patients with chemo-refractory metastatic non-small-cell lung cancer received. Measured with immunoSEQ multiplex PCR; TCRdb has only the in-frame clones, and not every one. Of about 110,000 clones listed, roughly four fifths are singletons. Points from the study as a whole: Blood-borne expansion of tumor-derived TCR clones followed radiotherapy plus ipilimumab. Reportedly, early blood T cell clone dynamics best predicted response, with interferon-beta.

This clone was counted between two and nine times. What it recognizes is unknown. Germline CDR1 reads MNHNS; CDR2 reads SASEGT. V was clipped by 1 base and J by 0 bases, with 10 bases between them. The CDR3 runs to 15 residues. The sample in question was peripheral blood, obtained from a patient treated with radiotherapy plus ipilimumab. The J gene is TRBJ2-7, the V gene TRBV6-1, with TRBD2 as a possible D gene (5 bases). This TCR came from a human donor with non-small cell lung cancer that progressed on radiotherapy plus ipilimumab. Some clones in this sample may be carry-over from other donors' samples. The CDR3 nucleotides are TGTGCCAGCAGTGAAGGAGGGCCTAGCTCCTACGAGCAGTACTTC. It codes for CASSEGGPSSYEQYF.